Below, 23 T cell receptor beta chains from the same sample are listed, as sequenced in a study of cytotoxic CD8 clonotypes in ibrutinib-treated CLL. TCRdb's copy holds only in-frame clones and misses some; the assay was immunoSEQ multiplex PCR. The sample carries tens of thousands of clones, roughly 58% recorded once. The sample here was PBMCs, taken at disease progression, from a patient treated with ibrutinib. The receptors originated from a human donor with chronic lymphocytic leukemia.

The rearrangement links TRBV28 to TRBJ1-2; possible D gene TRBD1, 6 bases. The V end lost 10 bases, the J end lost 5 bases, and 11 bases lay between the germline ends. This CDR3 comprises 11 residues. In germline, CDR1 is MDHEN, CDR2 SYDVKM. CDR3 DNA sequence: TGTGCCACAACAGGGTTATATGGCTACACCTTC. Protein: CATTGLYGYTF.

The chain has TRBV7-2 and TRBJ2-7, with 10 positions matching TRBD2. Germline V CDR1 and CDR2: SGHTA, FQGNSA. CDR3 size: 16 residues. With 5 bases clipped from V and 4 bases from J, the junction kept 11 bases outside the gene matches. CDR3 region: CASSAGPGLAQYEQYF. DNA of the CDR3: TGTGCCAGCAGCGCAGGACCGGGACTAGCGCAATACGAGCAGTACTTC.

In nucleotides, the CDR3 is TGTGCCAGCAGCCCTACGTGGGACAGGGGGGAGGCGGGGGAGCAGTACTTC. It codes for CASSPTWDRGEAGEQYF. This rearrangement joins TRBV7-8 to TRBJ2-7; 11 bases match TRBD1. This CDR3 is built from 17 residues. Germline loops: CDR1 SGHVS, CDR2 FQNEAQ. The J segment lost 7 bases and the V segment lost 5 bases, leaving 16 bases of the junction unmatched. Based on the CDR3 plus reference TRBV7-8 and TRBJ2-7, the full variable domain is GAGVSQSPRYKVAKRGQDVALRCDPISGHVSLFWYQQALGQGPEFLTYFQNEAQLDKSGLPSDRFFAERPEGSVSTLKIQRTQQEDSAVYLCASSPTWDRGEAGEQYFGPGTRLTVT.

This CDR3 is CASSNRGYGGYTF. CDR3 nucleotides: TGTGCCAGCAGTAACAGGGGATACGGGGGCTACACCTTC. The chain combines TRBV28 with TRBJ1-2; 7 bases agree with TRBD1. From germline, CDR1 is MDHEN and CDR2 SYDVKM. CDR3 length equals 13 residues. V shed 5 bases and J 8 bases; nucleotides not matched to a gene: 8.

Worth noting for this clone: Germline is not matched at one junction end, which may reflect a read error. The V call is TRBV9, the J call TRBJ2-7; D is unclear. This CDR3 comprises 11 residues. Germline V gene lookup returns CDR1 SGDLS and CDR2 YYNGEE. The CDR3 DNA reads as TGTGCCAGCAGCGTAGGTGGTGAGATTATCTTC. Amino acids: CASSVGGEIIF.

The V gene is TRBV28, the J gene TRBJ2-5, with D perhaps matching TRBD1 or TRBD2 (5 bases each). With 4 bases removed from V and 5 bases from J, the gap between germline ends came to 5 bases. CDR3 length: 11 amino acids. Looked up from germline, CDR1 is MDHEN and CDR2 is SYDVKM. CDR3 nucleotide sequence: TGTGCCAGCAGTTGGGGGGAGACCCAGTACTTC. Protein product: CASSWGETQYF.

The V gene is TRBV7-2, the J gene TRBJ1-4; D not resolved. CDR3 length: 13 amino acids. Trimming took off 5 bases at V and 8 bases at J, with 12 bases between the two ends. From germline, CDR1 is SGHTA and CDR2 FQGNSA. This CDR3 reads CASSPGVSEKLFF. The CDR3 coding sequence is TGTGCCAGCAGCCCCGGGGTTAGCGAAAAACTGTTTTTT.

The chain combines TRBV28 with TRBJ2-7, with 10 bases identical to TRBD2. The V and J ends lost 7 bases and 4 bases, in that order; junction bases with no gene match: 10. The V gene's germline CDR1 is MDHEN and CDR2 SYDVKM. CDR3 length: 15 amino acids. DNA of the CDR3: TGTGCCAGCACCTGGGGGAGCGGGGGGGCATACGAGCAGTACTTC. Translating gives CASTWGSGGAYEQYF.

This clone occurred a few times. This chain links TRBV11-2 with TRBJ2-7; 8 bases line up with TRBD1. The CDR3 is 12 amino acids. Germline-derived CDR1 and CDR2 are SGHAT and FQNNGV. V lost 4 bases and J lost 10; bases outside the gene matches: 6. The DNA of the CDR3 is TGTGCCAGCAGCTCCGACAGGGGATCCCAGTACTTC. This translates into CASSSDRGSQYF. Full variable domain (outside the CDR3, taken from reference TRBV11-2 and TRBJ2-7): EAGVAQSPRYKIIEKRQSVAFWCNPISGHATLYWYQQILGQGPKLLIQFQNNGVVDDSQLPKDRFSAERLKGVDSTLKIQPAKLEDSAVYLCASSSDRGSQYFGPGTRLTVT.

The chain recombines TRBV9 with TRBJ2-6; tentative D call: TRBD2 (7 bases). The CDR3 is made up of 18 amino acids. The V gene's germline CDR1 is SGDLS and CDR2 YYNGEE. With 3 bases removed from V and 4 bases from J, the gap between germline ends came to 20 bases. CDR3 coding DNA: TGTGCCAGCAGCGATCGGGGGGCACTTCGTTCCGGGGCCAACGTCCTGACTTTC. Translated, it gives CASSDRGALRSGANVLTF. The full variable domain, rest sourced from reference TRBV9 and TRBJ2-6, is DSGVTQTPKHLITATGQRVTLRCSPRSGDLSVYWYQQSLDQGLQFLIQYYNGEERAKGNILERFSAQQFPDLHSELNLSSLELGDSALYFCASSDRGALRSGANVLTFGAGSRLTVL.

This clone was counted between two and nine times. This sequence joins TRBV6-5 and TRBJ1-3, with unresolved D. Trimming took off 0 bases at V and 2 bases at J, with 8 bases between the two ends. The CDR3 spans 15 residues. Germline V gene data show CDR1 as MNHEY and CDR2 as SVGAGI. The CDR3 DNA sequence: TGTGCCAGCAGTTACTCTGGGTTGCCTGGAAACACCATATATTTT. Encoded protein: CASSYSGLPGNTIYF.

This clone was recorded a few times. The chain has TRBV21-1 and TRBJ2-1. TRBV21-1 is noted as a pseudogene. The CDR3 contains 17 residues. The CDR3 region has the DNA TGTGCCAGCAGAACCGAAGGGGAAGCCGGGGACTACAATGAGCAGTTCTTC. This codes for CASRTEGEAGDYNEQFF.

The CDR3 protein is CASSLALATQETQYF. CDR3 bases: TGTGCCAGCAGCTTGGCTTTAGCAACCCAAGAGACCCAGTACTTC. V usage is TRBV5-5 and J usage is TRBJ2-5; D is uncertain. Germline loops: CDR1 SGHKS, CDR2 YYEKEE (reference sequence). The V and J ends lost 0 bases and 1 base respectively, with 10 bases between them. The CDR3 contains 15 residues.

This clone was seen a handful of times. This chain uses TRBV7-2 with TRBJ2-7; 8 positions match TRBD1. The germline CDR1 and CDR2 sequences are SGHTA and FQGNSA. The junction had 9 bases not matched to a gene; V was cut back by 7 bases and J by 7 bases. The CDR3 length is 13 residues. The CDR3 loop reads CASIDRGLGEQYF. CDR3 in DNA: TGTGCCAGCATCGACAGGGGCCTGGGGGAGCAGTACTTC. The entire variable domain, with the rest obtained from reference TRBV7-2 and TRBJ2-7, is as follows: GAGVSQSPSNKVTEKGKDVELRCDPISGHTALYWYRQSLGQGLEFLIYFQGNSAPDKSGLPSDRFSAERTGGSVSTLTIQRTQQEDSAVYLCASIDRGLGEQYFGPGTRLTVT.

The sample holds a few counts of this clone. CDR3 in amino acids: CASSYSSSWTEAFF. As DNA, the CDR3 is TGTGCCAGCAGTTACTCGAGTTCCTGGACCGAAGCTTTCTTT. This chain uses TRBV6-5 with TRBJ1-1; D is undetermined. This CDR3 has 14 residues. The germline V gene has CDR1 MNHEY and CDR2 SVGAGI. V lost 0 bases and J 8 bases, leaving 13 bases between the germline ends.

The V and J genes are TRBV9 and TRBJ2-1, with D tentatively TRBD1 or TRBD2 (5 bases each). The CDR3 sequence is 14 residues long. V dropped 0 bases and J dropped 5 bases, with 9 bases sitting between them. The germline gives CDR1 SGDLS, CDR2 YYNGEE. The CDR3: CASSVVGANNEQFF. The CDR3 nucleotides read TGTGCCAGCAGCGTAGTCGGGGCTAACAATGAGCAGTTCTTC.

The chain couples TRBV6-1 to TRBJ1-5; 8 positions agree with TRBD1. The CDR3 has 14 residues. The J segment lost 7 bases and the V segment lost 2 bases, leaving 4 bases of the junction unmatched. CDR1 is MNHNS, CDR2 SASEGT, per germline. CDR3 amino acids: CASSELGTGQPQHF. The DNA of the CDR3 is TGTGCCAGCAGTGAATTGGGGACAGGACAGCCCCAGCATTTT.

The chain uses TRBV9 and TRBJ1-1; D unresolved. V was shortened by 4 bases and J by 1 base, with 8 bases between the two germline ends. In germline, CDR1 is SGDLS, CDR2 YYNGEE. The CDR3 sequence is 13 residues long. This CDR3 reads CASSLGRNTEAFF. CDR3 nucleotide sequence: TGTGCCAGCAGCCTTGGACGGAACACTGAAGCTTTCTTT.

This chain joins TRBV6-5 and TRBJ2-5; D unresolved. Deletions cut 3 bases from V and 0 bases from J, with 8 bases between. There are 14 residues in the CDR3. CDR1 and CDR2 (germline): MNHEY, SVGAGI. The CDR3 coding sequence is TGTGCCAGCAGTTATGGGCCAAACCAAGAGACCCAGTACTTC. Its translation: CASSYGPNQETQYF.

The chain uses TRBV5-1 and TRBJ2-1, with D tentatively TRBD1 (6 bases). Trimming left V 4 bases short and J 0 bases short, with 11 bases between. This CDR3 is 15 amino acids long. Germline CDR1 and CDR2: SGHRS and YFSETQ. CDR3 in amino acids: CASSQGHLSYNEQFF. As DNA, the CDR3 is TGCGCCAGCAGCCAGGGACACCTCTCCTACAATGAGCAGTTCTTC. The complete variable domain, with remaining parts taken from reference TRBV5-1 and TRBJ2-1, reads KAGVTQTPRYLIKTRGQQVTLSCSPISGHRSVSWYQQTPGQGLQFLFEYFSETQRNKGNFPGRFSGRQFSNSRSEMNVSTLELGDSALYLCASSQGHLSYNEQFFGPGTRLTVL.

The chain is built from TRBV4-3 and TRBJ2-3, with D unclear. The germline V and J ends were trimmed by 3 bases and 0 bases, with 16 bases remaining between them. The CDR3 length is 17 residues. Germline-derived CDR1 and CDR2 are LGHNA and YSLEER. The DNA for the CDR3 is TGCGCCAGCAGCCAGGGATGGACGGTCTCTAGCACAGATACGCAGTATTTT. Protein sequence: CASSQGWTVSSTDTQYF.

This sequence joins TRBV6-5 and TRBJ1-2; D gene uncertain. CDR3 size: 14 residues. Germline CDR1 and CDR2: MNHEY and SVGAGI. The V gene lost 6 bases and the J gene lost 0 bases, with 11 bases spanning the gap. The chain's CDR3 is CASRLDTTNYGYTF. The CDR3 DNA reads TGTGCCAGCAGACTGGATACAACTAACTATGGCTACACCTTC.

The V gene is TRBV25-1, the J gene TRBJ2-6; D remains ambiguous. Germline assignment: CDR1 MGHDK and CDR2 SYGVNS. The CDR3 sequence is 16 residues long. The V end lost 0 bases, the J end lost 0 bases, and 6 bases lay between the germline ends. The CDR3 DNA sequence: TGTGCCAGCAGTGAATATACACACTCTGGGGCCAACGTCCTGACTTTC. Translation: CASSEYTHSGANVLTF.